The present T cell receptor (beta chain) was sequenced within a study of blood T cells in healthy people across ages. At the level of the study: About one barcoded beta molecule per two T cells was captured by template switching.

Caucasian individuals from Russia who were healthy and aged roughly 6 to 95 acted as donors. Whenever a sample was processed, at least 6.5 million PBMCs were isolated. With respect to this clonotype: What it recognizes is unknown.

Study outcomes and limitations: It was not known whether donors were CMV positive (a possible confounder of expanded clonotype changes).

A second roughly 6 to 12 cycle PCR used barcoded and J-beta primers. MiXCR, run by TCRdb on the 5' RACE reads, gives a single entry per CDR3 protein. There are roughly 1,500,000 distinct CDR3 sequences in the sample; approximately 32% occur only once, and about 11% lies in the top ten. Trimming removed 4 bases at V and 4 bases at J, with 14 bases between. This CDR3 is built from 15 residues. The germline V gene has CDR1 LGHDT and CDR2 YNNKEL (reference sequence). The chain couples TRBV3-1 to TRBJ2-1; tentatively, D is TRBD1 or TRBD2 (5 bases each). The specimen sequenced was blood. The clonotype comes from a woman under 40 in good health. The DNA of the CDR3 is TGTGCCAGCAGCCTCTTCCGGGGCCCTTACAATGAGCAGTTCTTC. This sequence encodes CASSLFRGPYNEQFF.